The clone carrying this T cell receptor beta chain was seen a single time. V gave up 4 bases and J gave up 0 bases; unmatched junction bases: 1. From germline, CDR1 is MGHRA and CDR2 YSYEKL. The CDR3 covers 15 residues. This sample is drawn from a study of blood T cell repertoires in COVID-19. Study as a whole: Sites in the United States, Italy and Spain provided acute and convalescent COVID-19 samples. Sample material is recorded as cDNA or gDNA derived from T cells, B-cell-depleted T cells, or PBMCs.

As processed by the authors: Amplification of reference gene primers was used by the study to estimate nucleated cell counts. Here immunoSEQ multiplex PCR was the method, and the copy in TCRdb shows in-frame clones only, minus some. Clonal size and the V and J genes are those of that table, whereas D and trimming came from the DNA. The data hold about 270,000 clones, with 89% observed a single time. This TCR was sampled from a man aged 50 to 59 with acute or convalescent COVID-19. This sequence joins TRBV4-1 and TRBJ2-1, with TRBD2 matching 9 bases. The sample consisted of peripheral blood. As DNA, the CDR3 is TGCGCCAGCAGCCTTAGCGGGGGCTCCTACAATGAGCAGTTCTTC. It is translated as CASSLSGGSYNEQFF.